These 5 T cell receptor beta chains were all obtained from the same sample, sequenced in a study of beta chain features in type 1 diabetes. TCRB transcripts that were expressed got sequenced, as all of the isolated RNA had been reverse transcribed. The assay was immunoSEQ multiplex PCR, and TCRdb's table has in-frame clones only and misses some. The sample holds some 150,000 clones, 40% to 60% seen once. The sequenced sample was Tregs from blood. All receptors derive from a man between 18 and 35 years old in good health.

The chain recombines TRBV7-9 with TRBJ1-6; D possibly corresponds to TRBD1 (6 bases). CDR1 SEHNR and CDR2 FQNEAQ come from the germline V gene (reference sequence). Trimming took off 3 bases at V and 10 bases at J, with 7 bases between the two ends. The CDR3 sequence is 12 residues long. Here the CDR3 DNA reads TGTGCCAGCAGCTTTCAGGGGTCACCCCTCCACTTT. Translated, it gives CASSFQGSPLHF.

This clone was seen once. V gene TRBV30 combines with J gene TRBJ2-7; perhaps TRBD2 as D (6 bases). Trimming took off 0 bases at V and 6 bases at J, with 12 bases between the two ends. The germline V gene encodes CDR1 GTSNPN and CDR2 SVGIG (reference sequence). The CDR3 spans 13 residues. CDR3 amino acids: CAWSVGGRTEQYF. The CDR3 nucleotides read TGTGCCTGGAGTGTAGGAGGGAGGACCGAGCAGTACTTC. Supplemented by reference TRBV30 and TRBJ2-7, the full variable domain reads SQTIHQWPATLVQPVGSPLSLECTVEGTSNPNLYWYRQAAGRGLQLLFYSVGIGQISSEVPQNLSASRPQDRQFILSSKKLLLSDSGFYLCAWSVGGRTEQYFGPGTRLTVT.

The chain uses TRBV6-6 and TRBJ2-1, with D perhaps matching TRBD1 (5 bases). This CDR3 is built from 14 residues. CDR1 MNHNY and CDR2 SVGAGI come from the germline V gene (reference sequence). The V gene lost 3 bases and the J gene lost 8 bases, with 14 bases spanning the gap. The DNA of the CDR3 is TGTGCCAGCAGTTATACGCAGGGCCTGCATGAGCAGTTCTTC. Encoded protein: CASSYTQGLHEQFF.

This sequence joins TRBV10-2 and TRBJ2-1; 15 bases are a match to TRBD2. The CDR3 sequence is 15 residues long. The junction had 6 bases not matched to a gene; V was cut back by 8 bases and J by 7 bases. Germline values: CDR1 WSHSY, CDR2 SAAADI. DNA for the CDR3: TGCGCCAGCTATGGACTAGCGGGAGGGCCAAATGAGCAGTTCTTC. Its protein is CASYGLAGGPNEQFF.

The rearrangement uses TRBV2 and TRBJ1-5; tentative D call: TRBD1 (5 bases). Germline-derived CDR1 and CDR2 are SNHLY and FYNNEI. V was cut by 4 bases and J by 4 bases, with 14 bases left in between. The length of the CDR3 is 15 residues. The CDR3 nucleotides read TGTGCCAGCAGTGTAAGGGGTAGGGGAAATCAGCCCCAGCATTTT. Translated: CASSVRGRGNQPQHF.